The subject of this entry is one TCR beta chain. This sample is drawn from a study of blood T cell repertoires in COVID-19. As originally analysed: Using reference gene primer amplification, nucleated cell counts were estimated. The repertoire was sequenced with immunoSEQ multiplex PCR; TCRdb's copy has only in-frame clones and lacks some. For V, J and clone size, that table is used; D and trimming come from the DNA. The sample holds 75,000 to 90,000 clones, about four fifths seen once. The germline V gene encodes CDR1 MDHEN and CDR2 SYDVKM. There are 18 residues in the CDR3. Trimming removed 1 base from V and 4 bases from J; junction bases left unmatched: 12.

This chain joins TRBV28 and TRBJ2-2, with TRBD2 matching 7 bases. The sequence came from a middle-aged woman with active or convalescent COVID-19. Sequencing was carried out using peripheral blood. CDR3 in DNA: TGTGCCAGCAGTTTATTGGCCCCGGGAGGCCCGAGCACCGGGGAGCTGTTTTTT. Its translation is CASSLLAPGGPSTGELFF.